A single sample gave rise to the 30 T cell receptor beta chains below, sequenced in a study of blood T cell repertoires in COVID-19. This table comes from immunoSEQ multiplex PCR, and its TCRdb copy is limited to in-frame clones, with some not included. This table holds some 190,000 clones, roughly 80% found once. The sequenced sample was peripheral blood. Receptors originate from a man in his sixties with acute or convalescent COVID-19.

The CDR3 DNA reads as TGTGCCAGCAGCATAGGGACATCGGGGACTGAAAAACTGTTTTTT. This sequence encodes CASSIGTSGTEKLFF. This rearrangement joins TRBV5-5 to TRBJ1-4, with D possibly being TRBD1 (6 bases). From germline, CDR1 is SGHKS and CDR2 YYEKEE (reference sequence). The CDR3 extends over 15 amino acids. The germline V and J ends were trimmed by 4 bases and 7 bases, with 17 bases remaining between them.

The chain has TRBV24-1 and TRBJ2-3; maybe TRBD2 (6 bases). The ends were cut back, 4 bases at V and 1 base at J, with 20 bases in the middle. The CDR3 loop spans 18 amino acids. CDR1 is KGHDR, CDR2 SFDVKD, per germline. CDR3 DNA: TGTGCCACCAGTGACGGGGTCCTAGCGCCCCTACGCACAGATACGCAGTATTTT. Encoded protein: CATSDGVLAPLRTDTQYF.

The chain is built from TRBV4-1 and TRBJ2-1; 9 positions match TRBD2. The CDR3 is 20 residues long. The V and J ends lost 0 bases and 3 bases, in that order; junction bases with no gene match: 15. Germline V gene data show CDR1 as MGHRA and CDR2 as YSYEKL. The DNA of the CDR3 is TGCGCCAGCAGCCAAGATGGCGGGGGGGTCCTCACTCAGGACTACAATGAGCAGTTCTTC. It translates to CASSQDGGGVLTQDYNEQFF.

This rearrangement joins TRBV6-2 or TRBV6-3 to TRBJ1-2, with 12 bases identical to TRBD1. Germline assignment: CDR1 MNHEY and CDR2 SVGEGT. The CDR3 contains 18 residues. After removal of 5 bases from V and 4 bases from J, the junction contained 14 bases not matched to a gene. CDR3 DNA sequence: TGTGCCAGCAGTCATGACCCCGGGACAGGGGGCTTTCGCTATGGCTACACCTTC. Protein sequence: CASSHDPGTGGFRYGYTF.

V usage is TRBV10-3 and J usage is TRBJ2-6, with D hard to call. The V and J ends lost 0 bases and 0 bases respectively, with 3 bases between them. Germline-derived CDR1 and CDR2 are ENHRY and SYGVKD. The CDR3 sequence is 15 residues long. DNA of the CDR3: TGTGCCATCAGTGAGTCGTACTCTGGGGCCAACGTCCTGACTTTC. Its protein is CAISESYSGANVLTF.

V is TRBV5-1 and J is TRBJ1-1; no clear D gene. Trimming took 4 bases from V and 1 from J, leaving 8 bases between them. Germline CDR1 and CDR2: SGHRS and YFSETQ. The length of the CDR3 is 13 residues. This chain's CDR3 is CASSADKNTEAFF. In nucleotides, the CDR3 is TGCGCCAGCAGCGCCGACAAGAACACTGAAGCTTTCTTT. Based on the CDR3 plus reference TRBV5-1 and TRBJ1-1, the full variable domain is KAGVTQTPRYLIKTRGQQVTLSCSPISGHRSVSWYQQTPGQGLQFLFEYFSETQRNKGNFPGRFSGRQFSNSRSEMNVSTLELGDSALYLCASSADKNTEAFFGQGTRLTVV.

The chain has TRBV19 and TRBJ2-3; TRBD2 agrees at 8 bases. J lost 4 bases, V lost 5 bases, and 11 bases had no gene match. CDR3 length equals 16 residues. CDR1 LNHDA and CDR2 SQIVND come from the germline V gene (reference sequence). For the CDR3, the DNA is TGTGCCAGTAGTCTGGCGGGAGGAGGAGGCGCAGATACGCAGTATTTT. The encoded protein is CASSLAGGGGADTQYF.

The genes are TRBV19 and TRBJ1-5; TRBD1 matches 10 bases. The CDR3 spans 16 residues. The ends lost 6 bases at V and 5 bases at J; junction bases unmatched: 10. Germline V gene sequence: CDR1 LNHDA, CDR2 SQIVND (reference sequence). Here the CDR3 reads CASREYGTGVDQPQHF. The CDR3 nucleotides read TGTGCCAGTAGGGAATACGGGACAGGGGTGGATCAGCCCCAGCATTTT.

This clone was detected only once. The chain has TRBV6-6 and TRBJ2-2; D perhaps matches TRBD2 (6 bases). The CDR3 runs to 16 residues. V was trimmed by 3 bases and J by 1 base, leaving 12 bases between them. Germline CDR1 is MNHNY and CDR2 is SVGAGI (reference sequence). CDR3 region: CASSYSGLMNTGELFF. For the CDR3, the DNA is TGTGCCAGCAGTTATTCGGGACTCATGAACACCGGGGAGCTGTTTTTT.

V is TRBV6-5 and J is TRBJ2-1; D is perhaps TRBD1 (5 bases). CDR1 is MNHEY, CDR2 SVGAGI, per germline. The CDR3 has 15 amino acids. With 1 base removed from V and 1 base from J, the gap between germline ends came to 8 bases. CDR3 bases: TGTGCCAGCAGTTACTTTACAGGTTCCTACAATGAGCAGTTCTTC. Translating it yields CASSYFTGSYNEQFF.

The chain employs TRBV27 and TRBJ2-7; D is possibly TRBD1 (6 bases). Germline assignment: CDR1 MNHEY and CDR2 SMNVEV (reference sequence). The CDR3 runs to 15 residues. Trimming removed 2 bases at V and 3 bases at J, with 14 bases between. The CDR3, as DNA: TGTGCCAGCAGTTTAACGTGGCAGGGGATCTACGAGCAGTACTTC. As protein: CASSLTWQGIYEQYF.

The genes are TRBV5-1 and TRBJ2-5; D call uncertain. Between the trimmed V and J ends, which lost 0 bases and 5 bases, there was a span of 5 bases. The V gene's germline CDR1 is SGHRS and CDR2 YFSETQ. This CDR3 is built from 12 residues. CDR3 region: CASSLASETQYF. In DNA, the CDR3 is TGCGCCAGCAGCTTGGCCTCTGAGACCCAGTACTTC.

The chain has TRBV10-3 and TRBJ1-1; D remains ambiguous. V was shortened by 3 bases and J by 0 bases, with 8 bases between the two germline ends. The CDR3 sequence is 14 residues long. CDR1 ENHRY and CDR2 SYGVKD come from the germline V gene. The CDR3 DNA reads TGTGCCATCAGTGAATATGCGGTGAACACTGAAGCTTTCTTT. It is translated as CAISEYAVNTEAFF.

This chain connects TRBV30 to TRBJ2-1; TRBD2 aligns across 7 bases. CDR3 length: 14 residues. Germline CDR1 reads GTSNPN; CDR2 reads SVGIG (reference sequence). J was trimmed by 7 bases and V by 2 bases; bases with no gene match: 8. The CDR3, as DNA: TGTGCCTGGAGTTGGGCGGGAGCGACGAATGAGCAGTTCTTC. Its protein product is CAWSWAGATNEQFF.

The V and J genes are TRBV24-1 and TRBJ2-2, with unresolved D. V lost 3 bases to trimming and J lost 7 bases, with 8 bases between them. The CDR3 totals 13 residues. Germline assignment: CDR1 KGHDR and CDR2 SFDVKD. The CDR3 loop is CATSDPRNGELFF. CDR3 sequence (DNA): TGTGCCACCAGTGATCCGAGGAACGGGGAGCTGTTTTTT.

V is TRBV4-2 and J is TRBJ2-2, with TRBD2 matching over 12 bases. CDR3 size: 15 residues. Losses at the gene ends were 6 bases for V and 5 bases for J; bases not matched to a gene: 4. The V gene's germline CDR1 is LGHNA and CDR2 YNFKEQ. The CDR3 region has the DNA TGTGCCAGCAGTCCTACTAGCGGGAGGACCGGGGAGCTGTTTTTT. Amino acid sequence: CASSPTSGRTGELFF.

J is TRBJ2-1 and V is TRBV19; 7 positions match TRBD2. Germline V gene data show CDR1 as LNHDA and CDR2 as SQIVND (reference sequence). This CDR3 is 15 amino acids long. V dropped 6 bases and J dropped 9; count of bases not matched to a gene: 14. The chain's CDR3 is CASSTPGLSIGEQFF. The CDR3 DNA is TGTGCCAGTAGCACGCCGGGACTATCAATCGGTGAGCAGTTCTTC.

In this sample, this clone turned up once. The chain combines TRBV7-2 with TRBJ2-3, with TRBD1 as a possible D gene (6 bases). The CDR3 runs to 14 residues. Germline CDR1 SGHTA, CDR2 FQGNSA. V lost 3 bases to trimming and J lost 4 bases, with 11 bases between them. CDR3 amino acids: CASSLRGSPDTQYF. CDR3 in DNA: TGTGCCAGCAGCTTGAGGGGGAGCCCAGATACGCAGTATTTT.

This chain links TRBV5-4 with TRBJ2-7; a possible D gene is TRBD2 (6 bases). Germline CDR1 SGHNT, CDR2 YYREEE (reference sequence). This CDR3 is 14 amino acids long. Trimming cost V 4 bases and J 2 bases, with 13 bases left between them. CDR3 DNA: TGTGCCAGCAGCCTAGGGACTTCTCCCTACGAGCAGTACTTC. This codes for CASSLGTSPYEQYF.

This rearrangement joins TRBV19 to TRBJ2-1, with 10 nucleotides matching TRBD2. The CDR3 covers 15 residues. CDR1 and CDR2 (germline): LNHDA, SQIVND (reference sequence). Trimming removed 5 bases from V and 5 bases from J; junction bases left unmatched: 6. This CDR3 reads CASSPTSGKNNEQFF. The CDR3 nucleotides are TGTGCCAGTAGTCCCACTAGCGGGAAAAACAATGAGCAGTTCTTC.

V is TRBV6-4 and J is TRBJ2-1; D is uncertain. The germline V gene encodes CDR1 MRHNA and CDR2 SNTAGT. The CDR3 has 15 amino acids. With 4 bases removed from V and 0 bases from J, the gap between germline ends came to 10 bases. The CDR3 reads CASSARLTSYNEQFF. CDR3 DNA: TGTGCCAGCAGTGCGAGGTTAACCTCCTACAATGAGCAGTTCTTC.

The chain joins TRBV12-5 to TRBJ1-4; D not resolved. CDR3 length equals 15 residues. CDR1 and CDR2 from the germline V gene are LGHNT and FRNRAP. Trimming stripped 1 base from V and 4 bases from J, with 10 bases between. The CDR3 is CASGLDLAGNEKLFF. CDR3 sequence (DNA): TGTGCTAGTGGTTTGGACCTTGCGGGTAATGAAAAACTGTTTTTT.

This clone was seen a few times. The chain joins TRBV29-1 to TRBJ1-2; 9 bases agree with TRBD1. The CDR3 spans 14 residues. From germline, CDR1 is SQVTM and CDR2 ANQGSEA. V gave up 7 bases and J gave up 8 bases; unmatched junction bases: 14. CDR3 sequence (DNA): TGCAGCGCTATAATAGGACAGGGGAGAGGCGGCTACACCTTC. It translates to CSAIIGQGRGGYTF. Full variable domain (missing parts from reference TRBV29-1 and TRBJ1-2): SAVISQKPSRDICQRGTSLTIQCQVDSQVTMMFWYRQQPGQSLTLIATANQGSEATYESGFVIDKFPISRPNLTFSTLTVSNMSPEDSSIYLCSAIIGQGRGGYTFGSGTRLTVV.

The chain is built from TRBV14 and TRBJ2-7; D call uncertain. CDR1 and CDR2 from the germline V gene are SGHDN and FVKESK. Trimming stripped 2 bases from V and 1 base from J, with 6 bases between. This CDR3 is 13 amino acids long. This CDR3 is CASSQIISYEQYF. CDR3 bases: TGTGCCAGCAGCCAAATTATTTCCTACGAGCAGTACTTC.

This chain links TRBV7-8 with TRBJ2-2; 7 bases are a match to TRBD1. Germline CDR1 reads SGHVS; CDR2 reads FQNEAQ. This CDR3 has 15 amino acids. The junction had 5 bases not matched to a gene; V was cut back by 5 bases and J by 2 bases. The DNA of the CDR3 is TGTGCCAGCAGCCGTCGACAGGGTAACACCGGGGAGCTGTTTTTT. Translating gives CASSRRQGNTGELFF.

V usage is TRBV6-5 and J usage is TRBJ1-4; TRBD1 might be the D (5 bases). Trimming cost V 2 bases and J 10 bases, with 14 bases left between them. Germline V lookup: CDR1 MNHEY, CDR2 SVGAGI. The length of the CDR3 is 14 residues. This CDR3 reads CASSYLGQLGKLFF. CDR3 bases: TGTGCCAGCAGTTACCTGGGGCAACTCGGAAAACTGTTTTTT.

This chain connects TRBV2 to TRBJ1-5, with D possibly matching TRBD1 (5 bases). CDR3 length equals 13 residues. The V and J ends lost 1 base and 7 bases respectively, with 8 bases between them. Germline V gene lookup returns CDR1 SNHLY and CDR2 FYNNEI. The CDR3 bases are TGTGCCAGCAGTGAAGAGGGGCGGCAGCCCCAGCATTTT. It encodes CASSEEGRQPQHF.

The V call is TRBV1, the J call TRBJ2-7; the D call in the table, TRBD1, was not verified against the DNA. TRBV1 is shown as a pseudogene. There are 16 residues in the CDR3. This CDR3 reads CTSSHPRDRGSYEQYF. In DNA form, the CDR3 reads TGCACCAGCAGCCACCCCCGGGACAGGGGCTCCTACGAGCAGTACTTC.

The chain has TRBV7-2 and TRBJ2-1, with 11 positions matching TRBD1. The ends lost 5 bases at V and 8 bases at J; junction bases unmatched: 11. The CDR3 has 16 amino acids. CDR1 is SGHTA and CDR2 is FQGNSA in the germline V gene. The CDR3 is CASSPLIGQGAYEQFF. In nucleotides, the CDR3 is TGTGCCAGCAGCCCCCTCATAGGACAGGGGGCGTATGAGCAGTTCTTC.

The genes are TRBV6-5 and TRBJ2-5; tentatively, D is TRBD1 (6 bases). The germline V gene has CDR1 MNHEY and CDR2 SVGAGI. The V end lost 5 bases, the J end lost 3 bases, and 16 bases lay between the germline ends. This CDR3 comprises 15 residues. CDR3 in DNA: TGTGCCAGCAGTAACCCTAAACAGGGAAAAGAGACCCAGTACTTC. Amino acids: CASSNPKQGKETQYF.